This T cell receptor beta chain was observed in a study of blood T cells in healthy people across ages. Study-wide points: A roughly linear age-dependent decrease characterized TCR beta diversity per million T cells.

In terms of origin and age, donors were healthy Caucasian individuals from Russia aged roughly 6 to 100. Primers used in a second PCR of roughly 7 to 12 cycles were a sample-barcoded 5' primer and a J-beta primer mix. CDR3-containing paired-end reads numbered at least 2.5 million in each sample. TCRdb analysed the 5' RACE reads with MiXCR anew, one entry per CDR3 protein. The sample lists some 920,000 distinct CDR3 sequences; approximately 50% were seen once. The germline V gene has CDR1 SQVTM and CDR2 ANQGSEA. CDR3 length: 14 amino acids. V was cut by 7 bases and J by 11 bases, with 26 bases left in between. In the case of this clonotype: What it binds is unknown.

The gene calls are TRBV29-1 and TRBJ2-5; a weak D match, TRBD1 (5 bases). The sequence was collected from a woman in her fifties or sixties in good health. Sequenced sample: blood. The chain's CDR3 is CSEKYRSSYNEQYF. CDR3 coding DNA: TGCAGCGAAAAATACAGGAGCTCCTACAATGAGCAGTACTTC. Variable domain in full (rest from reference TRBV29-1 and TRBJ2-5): SAVISQKPSRDICQRGTSLTIQCQVDSQVTMMFWYRQQPGQSLTLIATANQGSEATYESGFVIDKFPISRPNLTFSTLTVSNMSPEDSSIYLCSEKYRSSYNEQYFGPGTRLLVL.